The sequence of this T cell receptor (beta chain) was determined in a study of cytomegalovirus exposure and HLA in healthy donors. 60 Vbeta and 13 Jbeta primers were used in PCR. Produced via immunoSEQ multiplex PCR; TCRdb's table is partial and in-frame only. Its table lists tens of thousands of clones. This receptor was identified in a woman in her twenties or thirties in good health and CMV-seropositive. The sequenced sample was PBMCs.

The CDR3 DNA reads TGTGCCAGCAGTTTACTCAGGGGGACTGAAGCTTTCTTT. Translated, it gives CASSLLRGTEAFF. This chain joins TRBV27 and TRBJ1-1; 7 positions agree with TRBD1. The length of the CDR3 is 13 residues. CDR1 is MNHEY, CDR2 SMNVEV, per germline (reference sequence). The V segment lost 2 bases and the J segment 5 bases; nucleotides outside the gene matches: 2.